Below are 24 T cell receptor beta chains sequenced from a single sample in a study of shared clonotypes between healthy human individuals. Naive-designated CD8 cells lacked CD45RO, were positively enriched for CCR7, and omitted terminally differentiated effector memory CD45RA+ cells. Measured with immunoSEQ multiplex PCR; TCRdb has only the in-frame clones, and not every one. The data hold about 2.2 million clones, with about 93% observed a single time. The sample taken for sequencing was naive CD8+ T cells from PBMCs. These receptors all stem from a man between 18 and 29 years old in good health. Some clones in this sample may be carry-over from other donors' samples.

The chain couples TRBV28 to TRBJ1-6; D is possibly TRBD1 (5 bases). The germline V and J ends were trimmed by 3 bases and 10 bases, with 13 bases remaining between them. This CDR3 has 14 residues. Germline assignment: CDR1 MDHEN and CDR2 SYDVKM. The CDR3 region is CASSFGAGGSPLHF. The CDR3 DNA follows: TGTGCCAGCAGTTTTGGGGCAGGAGGGTCACCCCTCCACTTT.

This clone was observed a handful of times. Other DNA sequences in the same sample also yield this CDR3. This rearrangement joins TRBV2 to TRBJ1-5; TRBD1 matches at 11 bases. This CDR3 comprises 15 residues. CDR1 and CDR2 from the germline V gene are SNHLY and FYNNEI. Germline trimming cut 7 bases from V and 2 bases from J; bases unmatched to any gene: 4. CDR3 in DNA: TGTGCCAGCACCCGGACAGGGGGCGGCAATCAGCCCCAGCATTTT. It is translated as CASTRTGGGNQPQHF.

The chain is built from TRBV21-1 and TRBJ1-2; TRBD1 is the table's D call and was not checked against the DNA. TRBV21-1 is designated a pseudogene. This CDR3 has 16 residues. CDR3 amino acids: CASSMGRTGGHYGYTF. CDR3 bases: TGTGCCAGCAGCATGGGTCGGACAGGGGGCCACTATGGCTACACCTTC.

The V and J genes are TRBV28 and TRBJ2-7; weak D call: TRBD2 (5 bases). The length of the CDR3 is 17 residues. V shed 6 bases and J shed 2 bases, with 23 bases lying between them. The germline gives CDR1 MDHEN, CDR2 SYDVKM. The CDR3 nucleotides are TGTGCCAGCAGCTCACTAAAACTAGTTTCGGGTCCCTACGAGCAGTACTTC. The encoded protein is CASSSLKLVSGPYEQYF.

The V and J genes are TRBV28 and TRBJ1-1; the match to TRBD1 covers 8 bases. Germline trimming cut 5 bases from V and 4 bases from J; bases unmatched to any gene: 15. CDR1 is MDHEN and CDR2 is SYDVKM in the germline V gene. The CDR3 has 17 residues. As DNA, the CDR3 is TGTGCCAGCAGTATTTCACAGGGGGACATCTTGGTCACTGAAGCTTTCTTT. This gives the protein CASSISQGDILVTEAFF.

The chain employs TRBV5-8 and TRBJ2-1; possibly TRBD2 for D (6 bases). V was shortened by 0 bases and J by 8 bases, with 12 bases between the two germline ends. Germline CDR1 reads SGHTS; CDR2 reads YDEGEE. The CDR3 contains 14 residues. The chain's CDR3 is CASSLGAGLDEQFF. CDR3 DNA sequence: TGTGCCAGCAGCTTGGGGGCGGGATTGGATGAGCAGTTCTTC.

This sequence joins TRBV7-8 and TRBJ2-4; 12 nucleotides align to TRBD2. The ends lost 7 bases at V and 7 bases at J; junction bases unmatched: 17. There are 18 residues in the CDR3. Germline V CDR1 and CDR2: SGHVS, FQNEAQ. CDR3 sequence: CASTPSPLPTSGGNIQYF. Here the CDR3 DNA reads TGTGCCAGCACCCCGTCCCCCTTGCCGACTAGCGGGGGTAACATTCAGTACTTC.

The V gene is TRBV28, the J gene TRBJ1-1; D remains ambiguous. The CDR3 extends over 13 amino acids. V was trimmed by 7 bases and J by 0 bases, leaving 9 bases between them. Germline lookup yields CDR1 MDHEN and CDR2 SYDVKM. The CDR3 loop reads CASTPRMNTEAFF. In nucleotides, the CDR3 is TGTGCCAGCACCCCCCGGATGAACACTGAAGCTTTCTTT.

The chain links TRBV5-1 to TRBJ2-7; 8 positions agree with TRBD1. J lost 4 bases, V lost 6 bases, and 6 bases had no gene match. Germline assignment: CDR1 SGHRS and CDR2 YFSETQ. CDR3 length: 13 residues. The chain's CDR3 is CASTAGGAYEQYF. CDR3 bases: TGCGCCAGCACCGCAGGGGGCGCTTACGAGCAGTACTTC. Supplemented by reference TRBV5-1 and TRBJ2-7, the full variable domain reads KAGVTQTPRYLIKTRGQQVTLSCSPISGHRSVSWYQQTPGQGLQFLFEYFSETQRNKGNFPGRFSGRQFSNSRSEMNVSTLELGDSALYLCASTAGGAYEQYFGPGTRLTVT.

Details on this clone: The junction departs from germline at one end; a sequencing error may be responsible. CDR3 in amino acids: CASTLLGLEQYF. CDR3 DNA sequence: TGTGCCAGCACCTTGTTAGGGCTCGAGCAGTACTTC. V and J are TRBV5-5 and TRBJ2-7; D not resolved. Germline assignment: CDR1 SGHKS and CDR2 YYEKEE (reference sequence). The CDR3 runs 12 residues.

V and J are TRBV5-1 and TRBJ2-5; TRBD1 matches at 8 bases. The V gene end was trimmed by 4 bases and the J gene end by 4 bases; junction bases not matched to a gene: 9. CDR1 is SGHRS and CDR2 is YFSETQ in the germline V gene. The length of the CDR3 is 15 residues. CDR3 sequence (DNA): TGCGCCAGCAGCCAAAACGACAGGGGACGAGAGACCCAGTACTTC. Translated: CASSQNDRGRETQYF.

This clone turned up a few times. The chain recombines TRBV7-9 with TRBJ1-5, with 7 positions matching TRBD1. Germline CDR1 SEHNR, CDR2 FQNEAQ (reference sequence). The trim removed 4 bases at V and 5 bases at J, leaving 8 bases unmatched. This CDR3 is 15 amino acids long. CDR3 residues: CASSSRQGPDQPQHF. The CDR3 DNA reads as TGTGCCAGCAGCTCAAGACAGGGCCCGGATCAGCCCCAGCATTTT.

V gene TRBV6-5 combines with J gene TRBJ1-1; D call uncertain. Trimming stripped 7 bases from V and 6 bases from J, with 21 bases between. The CDR3 contains 15 residues. Looked up from germline, CDR1 is MNHEY and CDR2 is SVGAGI. For the CDR3, the DNA is TGTGCCAGCAACTCAGGCATGGGGTTAGTCGCTGAAGCTTTCTTT. Amino acid sequence: CASNSGMGLVAEAFF.

The V gene is TRBV5-6, the J gene TRBJ1-2; tentative D call: TRBD1 (5 bases). Germline V gene data show CDR1 as SGHDT and CDR2 as YYEEEE. This CDR3 region has 17 residues. V lost 4 bases to trimming and J lost 5 bases, with 24 bases between them. The CDR3: CASSPGDLRLLLYGYTF. The CDR3 DNA follows: TGTGCCAGCAGCCCTGGGGACCTACGCCTTCTTCTTTATGGCTACACCTTC.

The V and J genes are TRBV28 and TRBJ2-2; no reliable D call. The CDR3 spans 11 residues. From germline, CDR1 is MDHEN and CDR2 SYDVKM. The V and J ends lost 6 bases and 6 bases respectively, with 5 bases between them. CDR3 DNA: TGTGCCAGCAGGGACCCCGGGGAGCTGTTTTTT. Translation: CASRDPGELFF.

V is TRBV6-1 and J is TRBJ2-7; TRBD2 matches 11 bases. V lost 0 bases to trimming and J lost 4 bases; unmatched junction nucleotides: 11. The CDR3 length is 18 residues. Per the germline V gene, CDR1 is MNHNS and CDR2 is SASEGT. The CDR3 is CASSEAGFVASGRYEQYF. The CDR3 DNA sequence: TGTGCCAGCAGTGAAGCGGGTTTTGTCGCTAGCGGGAGGTACGAGCAGTACTTC.

This chain connects TRBV7-9 to TRBJ2-7, with D perhaps TRBD1 (5 bases). This CDR3 has 12 amino acids. Germline assignment: CDR1 SEHNR and CDR2 FQNEAQ (reference sequence). V lost 3 bases, J lost 5 bases, and 8 bases lay in between. This CDR3 is CASSLGLHEQYF. CDR3 nucleotides: TGTGCCAGCAGCTTGGGGCTACACGAGCAGTACTTC.

This chain connects TRBV27 to TRBJ2-1; perhaps TRBD1 as D (6 bases). Trimming stripped 3 bases from V and 2 bases from J, with 14 bases between. In germline, CDR1 is MNHEY, CDR2 SMNVEV (reference sequence). This CDR3 region has 16 residues. Here the CDR3 reads CASSFSVGDTYNEQFF. The CDR3 bases are TGTGCCAGCAGTTTCTCCGTGGGGGACACCTACAATGAGCAGTTCTTC.

The chain joins TRBV7-9 to TRBJ1-1; the D is unclear. CDR1 and CDR2 (germline): SEHNR, FQNEAQ (reference sequence). The CDR3 length is 15 residues. Trimming pared 5 bases from V and 4 bases from J, leaving 17 bases between. The CDR3: CASSNAWRSGTEAFF. In nucleotides, the CDR3 is TGTGCCAGCAGCAATGCGTGGAGGTCGGGCACTGAAGCTTTCTTT.

The chain couples TRBV13 to TRBJ2-4, with no clear D. CDR1 and CDR2 from the germline V gene are PRHDT and FYEKMQ (reference sequence). Trimming left V 2 bases short and J 2 bases short, with 13 bases between. This CDR3 is built from 16 residues. CDR3 region: CASSLSYGLPKNIQYF. The CDR3 region has the DNA TGTGCCAGCAGCTTAAGTTACGGCTTACCCAAAAACATTCAGTACTTC.

V is TRBV5-1 and J is TRBJ1-1; TRBD1 matches at 8 bases. V shed 1 base and J 6 bases; nucleotides not matched to a gene: 14. Germline V gene data show CDR1 as SGHRS and CDR2 as YFSETQ. The CDR3 consists of 17 residues. Here the CDR3 reads CASSLFYLRQGSAEAFF. In nucleotides, the CDR3 is TGCGCCAGCAGCTTGTTTTACCTGAGACAGGGGTCCGCTGAAGCTTTCTTT.

Here the CDR3 DNA reads TGTGCCAGCAGCTTAAATGCGTTGAGGATAGCGGGAGCCGTAGATACGCAGTATTTT. Protein sequence: CASSLNALRIAGAVDTQYF. V is TRBV7-2 and J is TRBJ2-3, with 9 nucleotides matching TRBD2. V gave up 2 bases and J gave up 5 bases; unmatched junction bases: 17. CDR3 length equals 19 residues. The V gene's germline CDR1 is SGHTA and CDR2 FQGNSA.

The chain has TRBV16 and TRBJ2-5; tentative D call: TRBD2 (6 bases). The CDR3 totals 14 residues. V lost 6 bases to trimming and J lost 4 bases, with 15 bases between them. Germline V gene lookup returns CDR1 KGHSY and CDR2 FQNENV. The CDR3 region has the DNA TGTGCCAGCAGTGACGGTTGGGGAGGAGAGACCCAGTACTTC. Its translation is CASSDGWGGETQYF. The full variable domain, rest sourced from reference TRBV16 and TRBJ2-5, is GEEVAQTPKHLVRGEGQKAKLYCAPIKGHSYVFWYQQVLKNEFKFLISFQNENVFDETGMPKERFSAKCLPNSPCSLEIQATKLEDSAVYFCASSDGWGGETQYFGPGTRLLVL.

This clone was recorded only once. The sample holds other DNA sequences that translate to the same CDR3. The chain combines TRBV7-3 with TRBJ2-1, with 10 nucleotides matching TRBD2. The V gene end was trimmed by 6 bases and the J gene end by 2 bases; junction bases not matched to a gene: 4. CDR3 length: 15 amino acids. Germline V gives CDR1 SGHTA, CDR2 FQGTGA. Here the CDR3 DNA reads TGTGCCAGCAGTCAAGGACTAGCGGCCTACAATGAGCAGTTCTTC. The encoded protein is CASSQGLAAYNEQFF.